This T cell receptor beta chain emerged from a study of T cell repertoires and HLA-DP antigens. Study conclusions and caveats: Sorted CD137+ cells had clonality roughly 0.41 against both alloantigens, versus roughly 0.04 pre-culture. A non-physiological HeLa system presented antigen to total CD4+ responders.

The repertoire was sequenced with immunoSEQ multiplex PCR; TCRdb's copy has only in-frame clones and lacks some. The table lists about 73,000 clones, roughly 77% of them singletons. This clone was found many times. Its antigen is currently unknown. Specimen: CD4+ T cells from PBMCs. The TCR comes from a man in his 60s in good health and CMV-seronegative.

CDR3 amino acids: CASSPPGGTQYF. Here the CDR3 DNA reads TGTGCCAGCAGCCCCCCCGGGGGGACCCAGTACTTC. This sequence joins TRBV11-2 and TRBJ2-5; tentative D call: TRBD2 (6 bases). This CDR3 is built from 12 residues. Trimming shortened V by 5 bases and J by 7 bases, and 11 bases separated the two germline ends. CDR1 is SGHAT, CDR2 FQNNGV, per germline.